These T cell receptor beta chains were read from a single sample in a study of CXCR3-negative and CXCR3-positive naive CD8 T cells. From the 5' RACE reads, TCRdb lists one entry per CDR3 protein and no DNA. Its clone listing holds about 82,000 distinct CDR3 sequences. Sequencing was carried out using naive CXCR3- CD8+ T cells from blood. These receptor sequences come from a human donor in good health. Some clones in this sample may be carry-over from other donors' samples. Both conserved end residues are part of each CDR3.

CDR3 | J | V
CASSPWDRTSTDTQYF | TRBJ2-3 | TRBV27
CSSDRTSGIFGPQETQYF | TRBJ2-5 | TRBV29-1
CASSYSGGYNEQFF | TRBJ2-1 | TRBV6-6
CASSSAGLSDTQYF | TRBJ2-3 | TRBV12-3/TRBV12-4
CASSPTGGRNNEQFF | TRBJ2-1 | TRBV7-3
CAIGREVGTDTQYF | TRBJ2-3 | TRBV10-3
CASSHTGELFF | TRBJ2-2 | TRBV12-3/TRBV12-4
CASSAGVSAQETQYF | TRBJ2-5 | TRBV2
CASNGPANEQFF | TRBJ2-1 | TRBV2
CASSSTRLAAYEQYF | TRBJ2-7 | TRBV28
CASSFGQNTGELFF | TRBJ2-2 | TRBV11-2
CSAAKPPGEGGPNEQYF | TRBJ2-7 | TRBV20-1
CASSTRARITEAFF | TRBJ1-1 | TRBV7-6
CSVEEGGESSYEQYF | TRBJ2-7 | TRBV29-1
CASSLDWSYYNEQFF | TRBJ2-1 | TRBV5-1
CSVGVAGVNTEAFF | TRBJ1-1 | TRBV29-1
CSVDPRDTGKLFF | TRBJ2-2 | TRBV29-1
CSAWNERGGEQYF | TRBJ2-7 | TRBV20-1
CASSLVGTAIANEQFF | TRBJ2-1 | TRBV5-1
CASSLGVSGSSEQFF | TRBJ2-1 | TRBV3-1
CASSAFSRGGADTQYF | TRBJ2-3 | TRBV7-3
CASSEFAGEETQYF | TRBJ2-5 | TRBV2
CASTPRELYGYTF | TRBJ1-2 | TRBV6-5
CASSLGQGSPPLHF | TRBJ1-6 | TRBV28
CSARVGGEQYF | TRBJ2-7 | TRBV20-1
CSAHKGDLPYNEQFF | TRBJ2-1 | TRBV20-1
CASSMGQGASNTEAFF | TRBJ1-1 | TRBV19
CASSWDRGTSYEQYF | TRBJ2-7 | TRBV6-5
CASSPGKGMNTEAFF | TRBJ1-1 | TRBV18
CASSFGGTEAFF | TRBJ1-1 | TRBV5-1
CASRERPGQKSTDTQYF | TRBJ2-3 | TRBV6-6
CASSSSGGAWNEQFF | TRBJ2-1 | TRBV7-6
CASSEGAETFF | TRBJ1-1 | TRBV5-1
CASSLSGDTQYF | TRBJ2-3 | TRBV7-9
CASMGAARTNYGYTF | TRBJ1-2 | TRBV7-9
CASSLVQGAWNEKLFF | TRBJ1-4 | TRBV7-9
CASSQDYPLSAEAFF | TRBJ1-1 | TRBV4-3
CSVDSRGETYEQYF | TRBJ2-7 | TRBV29-1
CSVESGQIYNEQFF | TRBJ2-1 | TRBV29-1
CASSLMVGGDSYNSPLHF | TRBJ1-6 | TRBV7-6
CASSPGTHTQETQYF | TRBJ2-5 | TRBV9
CASSDITMNYGYTF | TRBJ1-2 | TRBV7-3
CASSSGTEGEQYF | TRBJ2-7 | TRBV12-3/TRBV12-4
CSVVTENNEQFF | TRBJ2-1 | TRBV29-1
CASSFQGGEETQYF | TRBJ2-5 | TRBV5-6
CASQDRYYGYTF | TRBJ1-2 | TRBV30
CASSLSSGGYEQYF | TRBJ2-7 | TRBV27
CAISERKQGLGYEQYF | TRBJ2-7 | TRBV10-3
CAIWDPQPGNEQFF | TRBJ2-1 | TRBV10-3
CASSTTGTGHNEQFF | TRBJ2-1 | TRBV12-3/TRBV12-4
CASSLSEGQGVNTEAFF | TRBJ1-1 | TRBV7-9